The 2 T cell receptor beta chains in this list originate from one sample, sequenced in a study of blood T cell repertoires in COVID-19. This table comes from immunoSEQ multiplex PCR, and its TCRdb copy is limited to in-frame clones, with some not included. The sample lists about 300,000 clones; around 90% were seen once. Sequenced sample: PBMCs or T cells enriched from blood (not recorded which). The origin of the receptors is a woman younger than 30 with acute COVID-19.

This clone turned up a few times. J is TRBJ1-2 and V is TRBV7-9; 7 bases match TRBD1. This CDR3 contains 14 residues. Per germline, CDR1 SEHNR and CDR2 FQNEAQ (reference sequence). J was trimmed by 9 bases and V by 0 bases; bases with no gene match: 7. The DNA for the CDR3 is TGTGCCAGCAGCTTAGCGGACAGGTCGTTTAGCTACACCTTC. As protein: CASSLADRSFSYTF.

The rearrangement links TRBV9 to TRBJ1-2, with 7 bases matching TRBD1. The V gene's germline CDR1 is SGDLS and CDR2 YYNGEE. The CDR3 length is 17 residues. With V trimmed by 0 bases and J by 4 bases, 12 bases remained unmatched. The CDR3 region has the DNA TGTGCCAGCAGCGTAGGGGGGACAGTCTCAATGGGCTATGGCTACACCTTC. Translation: CASSVGGTVSMGYGYTF.